Listed below are T cell receptor beta chains from one sample, sequenced in a study of identical twins. TCRdb reprocessed the 5' RACE reads via MiXCR and lists one record per CDR3 protein. The sample yields around 250,000 distinct CDR3 sequences, around 8% seen once. The same sample was also used in a study of yellow fever vaccine responses in identical twins.

Sequencing was done on a sample of CD8+ T cells sorted from blood. These receptors were collected from a woman between 18 and 29 years old in good health. CDR3s include the opening cysteine and the closing phenylalanine or tryptophan. D genes are given only for firm matches. Some rows have no size entry. The others give once, few or many, or a class for an expanded clone.

>-|TRBD2|17|TRBV5-6|TRBJ2-7
TGTGCCAGCAGCCGGGGACTAGCGGGGGCCTTATCCTACGAGCAGTACTTC
CASSRGLAGALSYEQYF
>few|TRBD1|15|TRBV9|TRBJ2-1
TGTGCCAGCAGCGATGGGGGCGGACAGGGTCTTGAGCAGTTCTTC
CASSDGGGQGLEQFF
>-|TRBD2|19|TRBV11-1|TRBJ2-7
TGTGCCAGCAGCTTAGCCCGGACTAGCGGGGGGTCCAGCTCCTACGAGCAGTACTTC
CASSLARTSGGSSSYEQYF
>many|TRBD1|12|TRBV6-2/TRBV6-3|TRBJ2-7
TGTGCCAGCAGTGCCGGACAGGGCGAGCAGTACTTC
CASSAGQGEQYF
>few|-|14|TRBV6-2/TRBV6-3|TRBJ2-7
TGTGCCAGCAGTTACGGGATGGGTATCGACGAGCAGTACTTC
CASSYGMGIDEQYF
>-|-|15|TRBV4-3|TRBJ2-1
TGCGCCAGCAGCCAAGACCGTACATTTTACAATGAGCAGTTCTTC
CASSQDRTFYNEQFF
>many|TRBD1|15|TRBV4-1|TRBJ1-1
TGCGCCAGCAGCTACGTGGGACAGCAAAACACTGAAGCTTTCTTT
CASSYVGQQNTEAFF
>many|TRBD1|13|TRBV6-4|TRBJ2-4
TGTGCCAGCAGTGTGGGGACAGAGGGCATTCAGTACTTC
CASSVGTEGIQYF
>few|TRBD1|16|TRBV7-2|TRBJ2-3
TGTGCCAGCAGCACGCCCCGGACAGGGGGGCCAGATACGCAGTATTTT
CASSTPRTGGPDTQYF
>many|-|15|TRBV20-1|TRBJ2-2
TGCAGTGCCAAGAAAACGGGGGATAACACCGGGGAGCTGTTTTTT
CSAKKTGDNTGELFF
>-|-|12|TRBV10-3|TRBJ2-3
TGTGCCATCAGTGGTGAAACAGATACGCAGTATTTT
CAISGETDTQYF
>-|-|13|TRBV5-6|TRBJ1-1
TGTGCCAGCAGCTTGGACAGCGTCACTGAAGCTTTCTTT
CASSLDSVTEAFF
>many|TRBD2|14|TRBV20-1|TRBJ2-1
TGCAGTGCCATTAGCGGGGGGGCCCGAGTTGAGCAGTTCTTC
CSAISGGARVEQFF
>few|TRBD1|15|TRBV28|TRBJ1-5
TGTGCCAGCAGGTCCGGGACAGCTATCAAACAGCCCCAGCATTTT
CASRSGTAIKQPQHF
>-|TRBD2|14|TRBV6-1|TRBJ2-7
TGTGCCAGCAAGAGCGGGAGTCGGAGCTACGAGCAGTACTTC
CASKSGSRSYEQYF
>few|TRBD2|15|TRBV20-1|TRBJ2-1
TGCAGTGCTAGAGATGGGACGGGAGGGCTAGATGAGCAGTTCTTC
CSARDGTGGLDEQFF
>-|-|14|TRBV21-1|TRBJ2-5
TGTGCCAGCAGCTCGATCTACCCCGTAGAGACCCAGTACTTC
CASSSIYPVETQYF
>-|TRBD2|18|TRBV23-1|TRBJ2-3
TGCGCCAGCAGTCAATCTGGGCTAGCGGGAGGGAGCACAGATACGCAGTATTTT
CASSQSGLAGGSTDTQYF
>few|-|14|TRBV29-1|TRBJ2-7
TGCAGCGTGCGGGGGGAACAGGGGGCCTACGAGCAGTACTTC
CSVRGEQGAYEQYF
>many|-|15|TRBV12-3/TRBV12-4|TRBJ2-6
TGTGCCAGCAGTTCAAAAAACTCTGGGGCCAACGTCCTGACTTTC
CASSSKNSGANVLTF
>many|TRBD1|14|TRBV29-1|TRBJ2-7
TGCAGCGTTGGACGGACAGGTAGAGGCTACGAGCAGTACTTC
CSVGRTGRGYEQYF
>few|-|16|TRBV14|TRBJ2-7
TGTGCCAGCAGCCACTCCTATTCGGCCAGCTCCTACGAGCAGTACTTC
CASSHSYSASSYEQYF